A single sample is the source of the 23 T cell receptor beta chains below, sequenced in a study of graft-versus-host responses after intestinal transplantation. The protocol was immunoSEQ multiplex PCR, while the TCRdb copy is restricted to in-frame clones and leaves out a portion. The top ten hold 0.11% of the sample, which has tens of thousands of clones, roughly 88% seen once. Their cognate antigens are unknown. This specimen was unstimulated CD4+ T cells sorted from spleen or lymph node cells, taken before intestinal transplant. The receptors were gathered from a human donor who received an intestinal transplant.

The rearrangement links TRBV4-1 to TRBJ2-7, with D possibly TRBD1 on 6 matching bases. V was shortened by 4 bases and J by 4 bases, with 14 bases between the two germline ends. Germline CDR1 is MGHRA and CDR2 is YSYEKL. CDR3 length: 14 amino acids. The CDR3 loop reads CASSPRQDSYEQYF. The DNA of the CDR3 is TGCGCCAGCAGCCCGCGACAGGACTCATACGAGCAGTACTTC.

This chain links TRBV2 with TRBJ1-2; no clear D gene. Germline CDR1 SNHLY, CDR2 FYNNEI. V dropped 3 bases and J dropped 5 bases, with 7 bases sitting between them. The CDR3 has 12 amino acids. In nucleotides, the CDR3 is TGTGCCAGCAGTGATTCAGTTTATGGCTACACCTTC. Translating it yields CASSDSVYGYTF.

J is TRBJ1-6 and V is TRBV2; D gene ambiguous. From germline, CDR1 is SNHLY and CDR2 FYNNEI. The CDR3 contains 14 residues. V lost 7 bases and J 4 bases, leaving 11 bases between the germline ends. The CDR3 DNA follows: TGTGCCAGCACGGAGGTCTCTTATAATTCACCCCTCCACTTT. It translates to CASTEVSYNSPLHF.

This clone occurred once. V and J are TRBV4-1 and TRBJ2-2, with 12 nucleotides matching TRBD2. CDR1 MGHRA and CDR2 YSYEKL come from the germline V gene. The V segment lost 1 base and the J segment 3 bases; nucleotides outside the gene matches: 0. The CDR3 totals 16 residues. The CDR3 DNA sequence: TGCGCCAGCAGCCAAGCTAGCGGGGGGGACACCGGGGAGCTGTTTTTT. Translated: CASSQASGGDTGELFF.

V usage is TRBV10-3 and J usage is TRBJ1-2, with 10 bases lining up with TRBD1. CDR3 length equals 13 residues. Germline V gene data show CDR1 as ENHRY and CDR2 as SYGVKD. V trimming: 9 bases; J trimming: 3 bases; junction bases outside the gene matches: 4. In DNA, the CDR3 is TGTGCCATATTTGGACAGGGGGACTATGGCTACACCTTC. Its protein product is CAIFGQGDYGYTF.

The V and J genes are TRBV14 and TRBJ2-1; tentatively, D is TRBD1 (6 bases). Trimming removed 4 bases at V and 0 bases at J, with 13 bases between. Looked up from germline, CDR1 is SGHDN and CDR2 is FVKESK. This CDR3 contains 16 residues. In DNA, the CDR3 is TGTGCCAGCAGCCGGGGACATCCGAGCTCCTACAATGAGCAGTTCTTC. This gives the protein CASSRGHPSSYNEQFF.

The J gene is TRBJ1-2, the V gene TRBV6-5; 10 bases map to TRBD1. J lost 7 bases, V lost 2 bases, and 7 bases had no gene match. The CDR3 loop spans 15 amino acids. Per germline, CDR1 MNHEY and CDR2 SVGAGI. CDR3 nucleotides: TGTGCCAGCAGTTACGACAGGGGGCGCTCAGGTGGCTACACCTTC. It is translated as CASSYDRGRSGGYTF.

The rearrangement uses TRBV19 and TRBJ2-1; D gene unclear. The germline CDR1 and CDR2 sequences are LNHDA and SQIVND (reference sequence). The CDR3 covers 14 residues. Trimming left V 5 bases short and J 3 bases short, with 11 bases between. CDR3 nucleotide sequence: TGTGCCAGTAGTCTAGGGCAGATCTACAATGAGCAGTTCTTC. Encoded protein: CASSLGQIYNEQFF.

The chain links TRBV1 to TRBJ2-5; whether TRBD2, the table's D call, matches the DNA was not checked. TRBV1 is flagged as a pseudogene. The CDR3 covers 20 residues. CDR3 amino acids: CTSSQDRRVLAGGQAETQYF. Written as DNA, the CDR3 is TGCACCAGCAGCCAAGATCGGAGAGTGCTAGCGGGGGGGCAGGCAGAGACCCAGTACTTC.

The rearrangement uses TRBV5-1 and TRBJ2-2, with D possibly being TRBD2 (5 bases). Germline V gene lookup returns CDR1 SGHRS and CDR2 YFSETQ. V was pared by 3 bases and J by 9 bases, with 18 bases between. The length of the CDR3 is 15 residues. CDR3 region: CASSSGLTVGRELFF. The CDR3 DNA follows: TGCGCCAGCAGCTCCGGACTCACGGTCGGCCGGGAGCTGTTTTTT.

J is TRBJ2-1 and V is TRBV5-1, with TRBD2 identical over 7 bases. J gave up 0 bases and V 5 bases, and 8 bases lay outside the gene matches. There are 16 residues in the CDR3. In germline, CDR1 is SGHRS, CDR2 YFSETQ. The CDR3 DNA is TGCGCCAGCAGACCATCAGCGGGGAGCTCCTACAATGAGCAGTTCTTC. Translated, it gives CASRPSAGSSYNEQFF.

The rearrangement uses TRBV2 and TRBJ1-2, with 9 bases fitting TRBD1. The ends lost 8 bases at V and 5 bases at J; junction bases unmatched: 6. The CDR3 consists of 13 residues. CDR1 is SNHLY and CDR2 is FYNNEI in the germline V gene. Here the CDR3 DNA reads TGTGCCAGCTTCACCGGGACAGGGTATGGCTACACCTTC. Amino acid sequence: CASFTGTGYGYTF.

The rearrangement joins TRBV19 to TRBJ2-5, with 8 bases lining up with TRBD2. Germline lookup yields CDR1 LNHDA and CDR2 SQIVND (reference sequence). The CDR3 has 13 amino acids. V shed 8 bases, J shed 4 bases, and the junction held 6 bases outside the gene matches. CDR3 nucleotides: TGTGCCAGTGCCCGGGGGGGCGGAGAGACCCAGTACTTC. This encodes CASARGGGETQYF.

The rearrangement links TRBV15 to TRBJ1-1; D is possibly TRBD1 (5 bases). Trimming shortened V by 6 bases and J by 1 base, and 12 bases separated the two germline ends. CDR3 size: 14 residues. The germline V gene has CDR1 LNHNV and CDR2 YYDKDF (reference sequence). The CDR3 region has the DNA TGTGCCACCAGTGCCCGGAGGGGGAACACTGAAGCTTTCTTT. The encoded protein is CATSARRGNTEAFF.

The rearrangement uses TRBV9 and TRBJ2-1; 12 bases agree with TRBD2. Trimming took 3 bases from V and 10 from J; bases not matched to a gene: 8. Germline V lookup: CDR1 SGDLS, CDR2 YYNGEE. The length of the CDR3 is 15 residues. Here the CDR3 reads CASSAPSGGVWEQFF. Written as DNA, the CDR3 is TGTGCCAGCAGCGCCCCTAGCGGGGGGGTATGGGAGCAGTTCTTC.

The CDR3 here is CASSPPGTQYF. The CDR3 DNA is TGTGCCAGCAGCCCCCCAGGGACCCAGTACTTC. The chain joins TRBV27 to TRBJ2-5; D uncertain. Deletions cut 6 bases from V and 7 bases from J, with 9 bases between. The CDR3 has 11 amino acids. Germline CDR1 MNHEY, CDR2 SMNVEV (reference sequence).

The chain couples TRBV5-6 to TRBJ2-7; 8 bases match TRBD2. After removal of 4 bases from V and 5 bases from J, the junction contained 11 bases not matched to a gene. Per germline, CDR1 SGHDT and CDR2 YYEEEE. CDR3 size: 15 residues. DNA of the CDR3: TGTGCCAGCAGCCCCCTTGAGCGGGGGTACCACGAGCAGTACTTC. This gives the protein CASSPLERGYHEQYF.

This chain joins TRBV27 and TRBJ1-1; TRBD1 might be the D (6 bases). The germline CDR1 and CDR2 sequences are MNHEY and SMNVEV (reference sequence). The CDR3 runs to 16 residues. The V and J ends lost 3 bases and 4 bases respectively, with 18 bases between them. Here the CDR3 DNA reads TGTGCCAGCAGTTTGGTAGCCAGGGGTTTGGGCACTGAAGCTTTCTTT. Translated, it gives CASSLVARGLGTEAFF.

Here the CDR3 DNA reads TGTGCCAGCAGGAAAGCGGACCCGACCGGGGAGCTGTTTTTT. Translation: CASRKADPTGELFF. The gene calls are TRBV6-6 and TRBJ2-2, with D maybe TRBD2 (5 bases). The CDR3 is 14 amino acids. Germline CDR1 MNHNY, CDR2 SVGAGI (reference sequence). Between the trimmed V and J ends, which lost 6 bases and 5 bases, there was a span of 13 bases.

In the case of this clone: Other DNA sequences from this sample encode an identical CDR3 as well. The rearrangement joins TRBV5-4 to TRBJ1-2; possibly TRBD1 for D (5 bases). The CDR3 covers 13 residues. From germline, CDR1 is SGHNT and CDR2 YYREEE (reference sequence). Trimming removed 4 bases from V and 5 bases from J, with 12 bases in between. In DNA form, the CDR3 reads TGTGCCAGCAGCACCGACAGCCTATATGGCTACACCTTC. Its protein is CASSTDSLYGYTF.

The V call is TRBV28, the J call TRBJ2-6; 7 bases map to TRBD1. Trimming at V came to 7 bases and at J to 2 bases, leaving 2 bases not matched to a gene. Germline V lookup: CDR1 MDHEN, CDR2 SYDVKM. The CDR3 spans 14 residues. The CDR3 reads CASTTGAGANVLTF. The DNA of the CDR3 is TGTGCCAGCACTACAGGGGCTGGGGCCAACGTCCTGACTTTC. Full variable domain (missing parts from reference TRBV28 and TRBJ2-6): DVKVTQSSRYLVKRTGEKVFLECVQDMDHENMFWYRQDPGLGLRLIYFSYDVKMKEKGDIPEGYSVSREKKERFSLILESASTNQTSMYLCASTTGAGANVLTFGAGSRLTVL.

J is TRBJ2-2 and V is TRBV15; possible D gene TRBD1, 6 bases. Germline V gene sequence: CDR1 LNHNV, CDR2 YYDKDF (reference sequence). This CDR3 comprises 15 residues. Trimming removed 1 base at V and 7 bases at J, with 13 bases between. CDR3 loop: CATSRGPGAGGELFF. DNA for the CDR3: TGTGCCACCAGCAGAGGTCCAGGGGCTGGCGGGGAGCTGTTTTTT.

CDR3 sequence: CASGLTSGGSNEQFF. For the CDR3, the DNA is TGTGCCAGCGGCCTAACTAGCGGGGGGAGTAATGAGCAGTTCTTC. The chain carries TRBV7-3 and TRBJ2-1, with 12 bases that match TRBD2. J was trimmed by 7 bases and V by 8 bases; bases with no gene match: 9. The CDR3 length is 15 residues. CDR1 is SGHTA, CDR2 FQGTGA, per germline.